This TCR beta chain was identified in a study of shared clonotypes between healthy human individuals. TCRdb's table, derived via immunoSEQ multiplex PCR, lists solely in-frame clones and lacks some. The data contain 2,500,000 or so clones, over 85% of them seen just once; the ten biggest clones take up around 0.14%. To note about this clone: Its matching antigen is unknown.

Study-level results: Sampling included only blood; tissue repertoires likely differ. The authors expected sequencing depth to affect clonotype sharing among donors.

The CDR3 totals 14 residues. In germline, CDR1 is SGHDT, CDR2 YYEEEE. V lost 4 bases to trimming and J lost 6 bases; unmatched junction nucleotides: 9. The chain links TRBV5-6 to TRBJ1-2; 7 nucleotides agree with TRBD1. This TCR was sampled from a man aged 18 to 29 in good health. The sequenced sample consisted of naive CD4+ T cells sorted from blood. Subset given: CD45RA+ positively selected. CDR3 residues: CASSLSGTADGYTF. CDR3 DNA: TGTGCCAGCAGCCTATCCGGGACAGCTGATGGCTACACCTTC.